These 7 T cell receptor beta chains share one sample of origin, sequenced in a study of T cells in Graves' hyperthyroidism and ophthalmopathy. RNA transcripts provided the source from which TCR beta CDR3 regions were amplified. First-round RT-PCR with HTBI primers amplified the TCR CDR3 region. TCRdb reanalysed the multiplex PCR reads using MiXCR and keeps one entry per CDR3 protein. The table lists about 300,000 distinct CDR3 sequences, roughly a fifth of them singletons. The sequenced sample was blood. All receptors derive from a man aged 45-65 years with Graves' ophthalmopathy.

This clonotype was counted between two and nine times. The chain couples TRBV2 to TRBJ2-7; weak D call: TRBD1 (5 bases). The germline V and J ends were trimmed by 7 bases and 2 bases, with 12 bases remaining between them. This CDR3 comprises 13 residues. Germline CDR1 SNHLY, CDR2 FYNNEI. CDR3 nucleotides: TGTGCCAGCACCGACAGTACCGCCTACGAGCAGTACTTC. Its translation is CASTDSTAYEQYF.

This clonotype was seen repeatedly, ten times or more. This rearrangement joins TRBV12-3 or TRBV12-4 to TRBJ1-6; possibly TRBD1 for D (6 bases). V was trimmed by 5 bases and J by 10 bases, leaving 21 bases between them. The CDR3 loop spans 16 amino acids. The CDR3, as DNA: TGTGCCAGCAGTCCAACTACAGGGTCCAGGAGGTCACCCCTCCACTTT. Its translation is CASSPTTGSRRSPLHF.

This clonotype has a count of ten or more. The rearrangement links TRBV2 to TRBJ2-1; 7 bases line up with TRBD1. The CDR3 consists of 13 residues. CDR1 and CDR2 (germline): SNHLY, FYNNEI. After removal of 7 bases from V and 7 bases from J, the junction contained 7 bases not matched to a gene. Here the CDR3 reads CASNADRTNEQFF. The CDR3 DNA reads as TGTGCCAGCAATGCGGACAGGACTAATGAGCAGTTCTTC.

Here the CDR3 reads CASSPGLAEISYEQYF. CDR3 DNA: TGTGCCAGCAGCCCCGGACTAGCGGAGATCTCCTACGAGCAGTACTTC. This sequence joins TRBV5-4 and TRBJ2-7, with 10 nucleotides matching TRBD2. Trimming at V came to 4 bases and at J to 0 bases, leaving 7 bases not matched to a gene. The CDR3 has 16 residues. Germline loops: CDR1 SGHNT, CDR2 YYREEE (reference sequence).

In DNA, the CDR3 is TGTGCCAGCAGCTTATGGGGCTCGGGCAGCCGCTCTGGAAACACCATATATTTT. This codes for CASSLWGSGSRSGNTIYF. V and J are TRBV7-9 and TRBJ1-3; maybe TRBD1 (5 bases). Germline-derived CDR1 and CDR2 are SEHNR and FQNEAQ (reference sequence). The CDR3 is 18 amino acids. Trimming took 2 bases from V and 0 from J, leaving 17 bases between them.

This chain joins TRBV10-3 and TRBJ1-3; a weak D match, TRBD1 (6 bases). The CDR3 length is 16 residues. The germline CDR1 and CDR2 sequences are ENHRY and SYGVKD. Trimming took off 6 bases at V and 0 bases at J, with 15 bases between the two ends. This chain's CDR3 is CAIRKGQSSSGNTIYF. The CDR3 bases are TGTGCCATCAGAAAAGGACAGAGCTCCTCTGGAAACACCATATATTTT.

This clonotype was observed a few times. A read error may be the cause here, since a much bigger clone is one base away. The gene calls are TRBV3-1 and TRBJ1-2, with D tentatively TRBD1 (5 bases). Germline-derived CDR1 and CDR2 are LGHDT and YNNKEL (reference sequence). The CDR3 totals 11 residues. V gave up 6 bases and J gave up 12 bases, with 14 bases separating them. Here the CDR3 reads CASSLDRGHTF. CDR3 bases: TGTGCCAGCAGTCTAGACAGAGGCCACACCTTC.